These 20 T cell receptor beta chains share one sample of origin, sequenced in a study of PD-1 blockade in mismatch repair-deficient tumors. TCRdb's copy holds only in-frame clones and misses some; the assay was immunoSEQ multiplex PCR. The profile shows over 60,000 clones, approximately 89% of them singletons. This specimen consisted of peripheral blood, obtained 52 weeks after starting pembrolizumab. These receptor sequences come from an adult with mismatch repair-deficient cancer.

This sequence joins TRBV6-1 and TRBJ2-1; 8 positions match TRBD1. Germline CDR1 reads MNHNS; CDR2 reads SASEGT. The V gene end was trimmed by 3 bases and the J gene end by 8 bases; junction bases not matched to a gene: 9. CDR3 length: 15 residues. DNA for the CDR3: TGTGCCAGCAGTGACTCTTTCCAGGGGGCCGATGAGCAGTTCTTC. Its translation: CASSDSFQGADEQFF.

The genes are TRBV5-1 and TRBJ2-2, with a possible D match to TRBD1 (5 bases). The V end was cut by 1 base, the J end by 1 base, with 8 bases between. The CDR3 runs to 15 residues. Per the germline V gene, CDR1 is SGHRS and CDR2 is YFSETQ. The DNA for the CDR3 is TGCGCCAGCAGCTTGCTCAGGGAGAACACCGGGGAGCTGTTTTTT. It encodes CASSLLRENTGELFF.

This chain uses TRBV5-6 with TRBJ2-3, with 12 bases fitting TRBD1. The J segment lost 5 bases and the V segment lost 0 bases, leaving 4 bases of the junction unmatched. Germline CDR1 and CDR2: SGHDT and YYEEEE. The CDR3 is 16 amino acids. DNA of the CDR3: TGTGCCAGCAGCTTGGTGGGACAGGGGGCGGTAGATACGCAGTATTTT. Its protein product is CASSLVGQGAVDTQYF.

The CDR3 DNA follows: TGTGCCAGCAGCCATCGCTCGGGGGGGGAAGAGCAGTACTTC. It codes for CASSHRSGGEEQYF. This chain links TRBV13 with TRBJ2-7, with TRBD2 matching 8 bases. Germline V lookup: CDR1 PRHDT, CDR2 FYEKMQ (reference sequence). The CDR3 runs to 14 residues. V lost 5 bases and J lost 7; bases outside the gene matches: 10. The variable domain in full, with the rest retrieved from reference TRBV13 and TRBJ2-7, is AAGVIQSPRHLIKEKRETATLKCYPIPRHDTVYWYQQGPGQDPQFLISFYEKMQSDKGSIPDRFSAQQFSDYHSELNMSSLELGDSALYFCASSHRSGGEEQYFGPGTRLTVT.

V usage is TRBV7-9 and J usage is TRBJ2-3; TRBD2 matches at 8 bases. The CDR3 contains 16 residues. The V segment lost 5 bases and the J segment 6 bases; nucleotides outside the gene matches: 13. Germline CDR1 and CDR2: SEHNR and FQNEAQ (reference sequence). DNA of the CDR3: TGTGCCAGCAGCCAACCGGGACTAGATCGGCGGGATACGCAGTATTTT. Amino acid sequence: CASSQPGLDRRDTQYF.

J is TRBJ2-5 and V is TRBV5-8, with 12 bases identical to TRBD1. The V gene's germline CDR1 is SGHTS and CDR2 YDEGEE. Unmatched junction bases numbered 7, after V lost 5 bases and J lost 5 bases. The length of the CDR3 is 15 residues. Here the CDR3 DNA reads TGTGCCAGCAGGCCAGGGACAGGGGGCGCTGAGACCCAGTACTTC. Encoded protein: CASRPGTGGAETQYF.

The V call is TRBV14, the J call TRBJ2-5; TRBD2 might be the D (6 bases). From germline, CDR1 is SGHDN and CDR2 FVKESK. The CDR3 has 14 amino acids. V lost 1 base to trimming and J lost 2 bases, with 8 bases between them. CDR3 region: CASSQAGRQETQYF. For the CDR3, the DNA is TGTGCCAGCAGCCAAGCCGGGAGACAAGAGACCCAGTACTTC.

The chain carries TRBV9 and TRBJ2-3; D not certain. This CDR3 has 13 residues. V lost 3 bases, J lost 0 bases, and 5 bases lay in between. Germline V CDR1 and CDR2: SGDLS, YYNGEE. The CDR3 protein is CASSGLSTDTQYF. The CDR3 DNA follows: TGTGCCAGCAGCGGACTCAGCACAGATACGCAGTATTTT. Together with reference TRBV9 and TRBJ2-3, the CDR3 gives the full variable domain: DSGVTQTPKHLITATGQRVTLRCSPRSGDLSVYWYQQSLDQGLQFLIQYYNGEERAKGNILERFSAQQFPDLHSELNLSSLELGDSALYFCASSGLSTDTQYFGPGTRLTVL.

The J gene is TRBJ2-2, the V gene TRBV7-3; 7 bases line up with TRBD1. CDR1 and CDR2 (germline): SGHTA, FQGTGA. V shed 5 bases, J shed 1 base, and the junction held 7 bases outside the gene matches. The CDR3 length is 16 residues. The CDR3 loop reads CASSLNRGGNTGELFF. CDR3 sequence (DNA): TGTGCCAGCAGCCTCAACAGGGGCGGGAACACCGGGGAGCTGTTTTTT.

This chain links TRBV7-6 with TRBJ2-7, with 7 bases identical to TRBD2. The CDR3 loop spans 14 amino acids. The germline gives CDR1 SGHVS, CDR2 FNYEAQ. Losses at the gene ends were 5 bases for V and 3 bases for J; bases not matched to a gene: 7. The CDR3 is CASSLGGGSYEQYF. CDR3 sequence (DNA): TGTGCCAGCAGCCTGGGCGGGGGAAGCTACGAGCAGTACTTC. The whole variable domain, filled in from reference TRBV7-6 and TRBJ2-7, reads GAGVSQSPRYKVTKRGQDVALRCDPISGHVSLYWYRQALGQGPEFLTYFNYEAQQDKSGLPNDRFSAERPEGSISTLTIQRTEQRDSAMYRCASSLGGGSYEQYFGPGTRLTVT.

The chain is built from TRBV9 and TRBJ1-4; D perhaps matches TRBD1 (5 bases). The CDR3 spans 14 residues. Trimming pared 3 bases from V and 7 bases from J, leaving 13 bases between. The germline CDR1 and CDR2 sequences are SGDLS and YYNGEE. CDR3 coding DNA: TGTGCCAGCAGCGGACGTAGGGGCGGTGAAAAACTGTTTTTT. It codes for CASSGRRGGEKLFF.

The J gene is TRBJ2-3, the V gene TRBV7-9; TRBD1 is a possible D gene (5 bases). With 2 bases removed from V and 2 bases from J, the gap between germline ends came to 17 bases. CDR3 length: 17 residues. Germline-derived CDR1 and CDR2 are SEHNR and FQNEAQ (reference sequence). The DNA of the CDR3 is TGTGCCAGCAGCTTACCGAGGCGCAGGGTCCTCACAGATACGCAGTATTTT. Amino acid sequence: CASSLPRRRVLTDTQYF.

The chain links TRBV27 to TRBJ2-5; 7 bases are a match to TRBD2. The CDR3 contains 18 residues. From germline, CDR1 is MNHEY and CDR2 SMNVEV (reference sequence). The J segment lost 3 bases and the V segment lost 0 bases, leaving 13 bases of the junction unmatched. For the CDR3, the DNA is TGTGCCAGCAGTTTATCGGCAGGGTACGGGAGGCCTAAAGAGACCCAGTACTTC. Amino acid sequence: CASSLSAGYGRPKETQYF.

This clone was counted a single time. The CDR3 sequence: CASSQDRTEAFF. The DNA for the CDR3 is TGCGCCAGCAGCCAAGATAGGACTGAAGCTTTCTTT. This chain joins TRBV4-1 and TRBJ1-1, with D uncertain. From germline, CDR1 is MGHRA and CDR2 YSYEKL. Trimming pared 0 bases from V and 5 bases from J, leaving 4 bases between. The CDR3 runs 12 residues.

The rearrangement links TRBV19 to TRBJ2-5, with TRBD2 as a possible D gene (5 bases). CDR1 is LNHDA, CDR2 SQIVND, per germline (reference sequence). V was clipped by 4 bases and J by 2 bases, with 8 bases between them. The CDR3 consists of 13 residues. For the CDR3, the DNA is TGTGCCAGTAGTACCACTAGACAAGAGACCCAGTACTTC. Residues: CASSTTRQETQYF.

The chain carries TRBV5-6 and TRBJ2-4; 9 nucleotides match TRBD2. CDR1 and CDR2 from the germline V gene are SGHDT and YYEEEE. The CDR3 has 17 amino acids. Trimming cost V 2 bases and J 8 bases; bases outside gene matches: 14. CDR3 DNA sequence: TGTGCCAGCAGCTTTAGGAAGGCTAGCGGGATGCTTGACATTCAGTACTTC. Encoded protein: CASSFRKASGMLDIQYF.

This rearrangement joins TRBV7-9 to TRBJ2-7; no reliable D call. The CDR3 consists of 16 residues. Germline V gene sequence: CDR1 SEHNR, CDR2 FQNEAQ (reference sequence). The germline V and J ends were trimmed by 2 bases and 2 bases, with 16 bases remaining between them. CDR3 in DNA: TGTGCCAGCAGCTTATCTGTGCTAGGAAAACCCTACGAGCAGTACTTC. It translates to CASSLSVLGKPYEQYF.

This chain connects TRBV7-9 to TRBJ2-7; 8 nucleotides align to TRBD2. Germline CDR1 is SEHNR and CDR2 is FQNEAQ (reference sequence). CDR3 size: 13 residues. V lost 7 bases, J lost 7 bases, and 9 bases stayed unmatched. The CDR3 DNA is TGTGCCAGCACCCAACGGGGGGGTGAAGAGCAGTACTTC. Its translation: CASTQRGGEEQYF.

This clone was detected once. The chain joins TRBV7-9 to TRBJ2-2; TRBD1 or TRBD2 may be the D gene (5 bases each). Germline CDR1 reads SEHNR; CDR2 reads FQNEAQ (reference sequence). The CDR3 loop spans 15 amino acids. Trimming cost V 6 bases and J 0 bases, with 11 bases left between them. The CDR3 here is CASRPGTANTGELFF. CDR3 nucleotides: TGTGCCAGCAGACCCGGGACGGCGAACACCGGGGAGCTGTTTTTT.

This clone rates as medium-sized. The chain recombines TRBV10-2 with TRBJ2-7; 8 bases agree with TRBD1. After removal of 3 bases from V and 3 bases from J, the junction contained 4 bases not matched to a gene. This CDR3 spans 14 amino acids. Germline V gene data show CDR1 as WSHSY and CDR2 as SAAADI. This CDR3 is CASSDSGQGYEQYF. The CDR3 nucleotides read TGCGCCAGCAGTGACTCCGGACAGGGCTACGAGCAGTACTTC.